The 6 T cell receptor beta chains below were found in one sample sequenced in a study of blood T cell repertoires in COVID-19 (dated by TCRdb to 2019 to 2021). Library preparation employed the immunoSEQ multiplex PCR assay. TCRdb retrieved this table from immuneACCESS and kept in-frame rearrangements only. Not all clones are present; in checked studies, unresolved V genes account for under half, and no reason is known for the remainder. The sample has about 360,000 clones on record, 85% to 90% of them singletons. The ten largest account for 2.5% to 3.5% of the sample. The sequenced material came from peripheral blood. These receptors were taken from a human donor in a cohort sampled during active COVID-19.

This chain joins TRBV6-8 and TRBJ1-2; 7 bases are a match to TRBD1. The CDR3 length is 15 residues. From germline, CDR1 is MNHGY and CDR2 SAAAGT. Unmatched junction bases numbered 8, after V lost 2 bases and J lost 5 bases. The CDR3 spells CASSYAVRGKYGYTF. The CDR3 DNA sequence: TGTGCCAGCAGTTACGCAGTCAGGGGGAAATATGGCTACACCTTC.

The rearrangement uses TRBV9 and TRBJ2-3; TRBD1 is a possible D gene (5 bases). Germline CDR1 and CDR2: SGDLS and YYNGEE. The CDR3 runs 14 residues. V was trimmed by 2 bases and J by 3 bases, leaving 10 bases between them. CDR3 in amino acids: CASSVLSGTDTQYF. In DNA, the CDR3 is TGTGCCAGCAGCGTCCTGTCAGGGACAGATACGCAGTATTTT.

With regard to this clone: Other DNA sequences in this specimen translate into the identical CDR3. This chain connects TRBV3-1 (or the pseudogene TRBV3-2) to TRBJ1-5; no clear D gene. Trimming pared 1 base from V and 6 bases from J, leaving 4 bases between. CDR3 size: 12 residues. CDR1 and CDR2 from the germline V gene are LGHDT and YNNKEL (reference sequence). CDR3 region: CASSQVGQPQHF. The DNA of the CDR3 is TGTGCCAGCAGCCAAGTCGGTCAGCCCCAGCATTTT.

The gene calls are TRBV28 and TRBJ2-2; 7 bases line up with TRBD2. The CDR3 has 14 amino acids. The V segment lost 7 bases and the J segment 5 bases; nucleotides outside the gene matches: 7. Germline values: CDR1 MDHEN, CDR2 SYDVKM. CDR3 amino acids: CASIPSGGTGELFF. Here the CDR3 DNA reads TGTGCCAGCATCCCATCGGGGGGAACCGGGGAGCTGTTTTTT.

The chain recombines TRBV6-5 with TRBJ2-1, with D perhaps TRBD1 (7 bases). The CDR3 has 15 amino acids. The germline CDR1 and CDR2 sequences are MNHEY and SVGAGI. The ends were cut back, 6 bases at V and 4 bases at J, with 16 bases in the middle. The CDR3 loop reads CASSTTGTSYNEQFF. CDR3 DNA sequence: TGTGCCAGCAGCACGACAGGGACTTCTTACAATGAGCAGTTCTTC.

The chain employs TRBV19 and TRBJ2-3, with 9 nucleotides matching TRBD2. V was clipped by 5 bases and J by 2 bases; unmatched bases: 8. Germline-derived CDR1 and CDR2 are LNHDA and SQIVND (reference sequence). This CDR3 contains 16 residues. The CDR3 protein is CASSLLAGDVTDTQYF. The CDR3 DNA sequence: TGTGCCAGTAGTCTATTAGCGGGGGACGTCACAGATACGCAGTATTTT.